This is a list of T cell receptor beta chains from one sample in a study of T cell repertoires in cytomegalovirus infection. No antigens are known for them. MiXCR, run by TCRdb on the reads, gives a single entry per CDR3 protein. The sample yields nearly 700,000 distinct CDR3 sequences, around 35% seen once. Sequenced here: cultured PBMCs, sampled from culture after CMV antigen stimulation. These receptors originate from a human donor in good health (CMV status not recorded). Some clones in this sample may be carry-over from other donors' samples. Both conserved end residues are part of each CDR3. A D gene is named only where the DNA matches it firmly. Expanded clones are given a class, and other clones once, few, many or no size at all.

V gene: TRBV27; J gene: TRBJ2-3; D gene: TRBD2; clone size: once; CDR3 DNA: TGTGCCAGCAGTTTTTATAGCGGGAGCGATACGCAGTATTTT; CDR3 protein: CASSFYSGSDTQYF
V gene: TRBV6-1; J gene: TRBJ2-7; D gene: -; clone size: -; CDR3 DNA: TGTGCCAGCAGTGAAGAGGCCAGACTACGACCCTACTTC; CDR3 protein: CASSEEARLRPYF
V gene: TRBV6-1; J gene: TRBJ1-2; D gene: TRBD1; clone size: -; CDR3 DNA: TGTGCCAGCAAAGGGACAGCAGGGAACTATGGCTACACCTTC; CDR3 protein: CASKGTAGNYGYTF
V gene: TRBV6-6; J gene: TRBJ2-7; D gene: TRBD1; clone size: -; CDR3 DNA: TGTGCCAGCAGTTTTCCGGGACAGGGGGCTTACGAGCAGTACTTC; CDR3 protein: CASSFPGQGAYEQYF
V gene: TRBV4-1; J gene: TRBJ1-2; D gene: -; clone size: few; CDR3 DNA: TGCGCCAGCAGCTCTGAATTATACTATGGCTACACCTTC; CDR3 protein: CASSSELYYGYTF
V gene: TRBV10-3; J gene: TRBJ2-2; D gene: -; clone size: -; CDR3 DNA: TGTGCCATCAGTGAGTCGTGGAGTACCGGGGAGCTGTTTTTT; CDR3 protein: CAISESWSTGELFF
V gene: TRBV7-2; J gene: TRBJ1-1; D gene: -; clone size: -; CDR3 DNA: TGTGCCAGCAGCTCCCGGGGATCCACTGAAGCTTTCTTT; CDR3 protein: CASSSRGSTEAFF
V gene: TRBV12-3/TRBV12-4; J gene: TRBJ2-2; D gene: TRBD1; clone size: -; CDR3 DNA: TGTGCCAGCAGTCCGACAGGGGAGACCGGGGAGCTGTTTTTT; CDR3 protein: CASSPTGETGELFF
V gene: TRBV18; J gene: TRBJ1-5; D gene: -; clone size: -; CDR3 DNA: TGTGCCAGCTCACGCGAGCAGGCAATCAATCAGCCCCAGCATTTT; CDR3 protein: CASSREQAINQPQHF
V gene: TRBV6-5; J gene: TRBJ2-7; D gene: -; clone size: few; CDR3 DNA: TGTGCCAGCAGTTTGACCGGGGGCTTCGAGCAGTACTTC; CDR3 protein: CASSLTGGFEQYF
V gene: TRBV11-2; J gene: TRBJ1-1; D gene: -; clone size: few; CDR3 DNA: TGTGCCAGCAGCTTAACCCGCACTGAAGCTTTCTTT; CDR3 protein: CASSLTRTEAFF
V gene: TRBV6-1; J gene: TRBJ2-5; D gene: -; clone size: -; CDR3 DNA: TGTGCCAGCAGTTCCCCCAACCAAGCATACCAAGAGACCCAGTACTTC; CDR3 protein: CASSSPNQAYQETQYF
V gene: TRBV10-3; J gene: TRBJ1-1; D gene: -; clone size: few; CDR3 DNA: TGTGCCATCAGCCCGGGACCCAGAATTGAAGCTTTCTTT; CDR3 protein: CAISPGPRIEAFF
V gene: TRBV29-1; J gene: TRBJ2-3; D gene: -; clone size: -; CDR3 DNA: TGCAGCGTTGGGGGGTGGGGCAGGGGTTCCACAGATACGCAGTATTTT; CDR3 protein: CSVGGWGRGSTDTQYF
V gene: TRBV7-6; J gene: TRBJ1-1; D gene: -; clone size: -; CDR3 DNA: TGTGCCAGCAGCTTAGATACGGGAACTGAAGCTTTCTTT; CDR3 protein: CASSLDTGTEAFF
V gene: TRBV12-3/TRBV12-4; J gene: TRBJ2-1; D gene: -; clone size: few; CDR3 DNA: TGTGCCAGCTGGGGAACGCCTTCCAATGAGCAGTTCTTC; CDR3 protein: CASWGTPSNEQFF
V gene: TRBV12-3/TRBV12-4; J gene: TRBJ1-2; D gene: -; clone size: many; CDR3 DNA: TGTGCCAGCGGGGGGGCCTTCTATGGCTACACCTTC; CDR3 protein: CASGGAFYGYTF
V gene: TRBV28; J gene: TRBJ2-1; D gene: -; clone size: few; CDR3 DNA: TGTGCCAGCAGTAGGAGGGGCTCCTACAATGAGCAGTTCTTC; CDR3 protein: CASSRRGSYNEQFF
V gene: TRBV2; J gene: TRBJ1-3; D gene: -; clone size: -; CDR3 DNA: TGTGCCCGCCACAGGATCTCTGGAAACACCATATATTTT; CDR3 protein: CARHRISGNTIYF
V gene: TRBV12-3/TRBV12-4; J gene: TRBJ1-1; D gene: -; clone size: few; CDR3 DNA: TGTGCCAGCAGCCCTAGGCGTTTTCGAGCTTTCTTT; CDR3 protein: CASSPRRFRAFF
V gene: TRBV6-1; J gene: TRBJ2-5; D gene: -; clone size: -; CDR3 DNA: TGTGCCAGCAGTTATCTGGGGGGGCTAGAGACCCAGTACTTC; CDR3 protein: CASSYLGGLETQYF
V gene: TRBV7-2; J gene: TRBJ1-5; D gene: -; clone size: -; CDR3 DNA: TGTGCCAGCAGCTTACCCTGGAATCAGCCCCAGCATTTT; CDR3 protein: CASSLPWNQPQHF
V gene: TRBV7-9; J gene: TRBJ2-3; D gene: -; clone size: few; CDR3 DNA: TGTGCCAGCAGCTTGACCTCGGGCGGTACGCAGTATTTT; CDR3 protein: CASSLTSGGTQYF
V gene: TRBV15; J gene: TRBJ2-3; D gene: -; clone size: -; CDR3 DNA: TGTGCCACCGGACGAGGTTACGACGGTTCGACAGATACGCAGTATTTT; CDR3 protein: CATGRGYDGSTDTQYF
V gene: TRBV19; J gene: TRBJ2-5; D gene: -; clone size: -; CDR3 DNA: TGTGCCAGCGGGGTTGGCGGGTCAAGCCAAGAGACCCAGTACTTC; CDR3 protein: CASGVGGSSQETQYF
V gene: TRBV7-2; J gene: TRBJ2-2; D gene: TRBD2; clone size: few; CDR3 DNA: TGTGCCAGCAGCTTACTCGCGGGAGAAGGGGAGCTGTTTTTT; CDR3 protein: CASSLLAGEGELFF
V gene: TRBV7-8; J gene: TRBJ2-2; D gene: -; clone size: few; CDR3 DNA: TGTGCCAGCAGCTTATACTCGCCGACGGGTGACACCGGGGAGCTGTTTTTT; CDR3 protein: CASSLYSPTGDTGELFF
V gene: TRBV5-1; J gene: TRBJ2-7; D gene: TRBD1; clone size: -; CDR3 DNA: TGCGCCAGCAGCTTGGGTCCGGGACAGGGAACATTCTCCTACGAGCAGTACTTC; CDR3 protein: CASSLGPGQGTFSYEQYF
V gene: TRBV7-8; J gene: TRBJ2-6; D gene: -; clone size: few; CDR3 DNA: TGTGCCAGCAGCTTAGGGGCCCGTGGGGAGTCTGGGGCCAACGTCCTGACTTTC; CDR3 protein: CASSLGARGESGANVLTF